This is a list of T cell receptor beta chains from one sample in a study of cytomegalovirus exposure and HLA in healthy donors. Method: immunoSEQ multiplex PCR; TCRdb's copy keeps in-frame clones and lacks some. The table records about 170,000 clones, around 84% of them present only once. Input material: PBMCs. These receptors all stem from a man aged 25 to 40 in good health and CMV-seropositive. Each CDR3 is given with its conserved first and last residue. The order of the fields is V gene, J gene, CDR3 protein.

>TRBV5-4|TRBJ2-3
CASSLSGSGSRTQYF
>TRBV4-2|TRBJ2-7
CASRPGLLAGENEQYF
>TRBV19|TRBJ2-1
CASSTLTSGRANEQFF
>TRBV10-3|TRBJ1-2
CAISPDRGVYGYTF
>TRBV11-3|TRBJ2-1
CASSGTSGLGEQFF
>TRBV6-5|TRBJ2-3
CASSYSRGPQYF
>TRBV6-1|TRBJ1-2
CASSTGEYGYTF
>TRBV11-3|TRBJ1-1
CASSPARGTEAFF
>TRBV6-5|TRBJ1-2
CASRWQGKGYTF
>TRBV14|TRBJ2-2
CASSQERRASNTGELFF
>TRBV2|TRBJ2-7
CASSVGGRRYEQYF
>TRBV7-2|TRBJ2-1
CASSLAPGQAGHEQFF
>TRBV14|TRBJ2-5
CASSRGSLETQYF
>TRBV5-1|TRBJ2-3
CASGTGVRVDTQYF
>TRBV10-3|TRBJ2-7
CAIRGPYEQYF
>TRBV15|TRBJ1-5
CATSRAPGDNQPQHF
>TRBV18|TRBJ1-5
CASSYGNRGAGNQPQHF
>TRBV7-2|TRBJ2-1
CASSSNGARYNEQFF
>TRBV7-8|TRBJ1-4
CASSYTGFGEKLFF
>TRBV5-1|TRBJ2-1
CASSATSGSEQFF
>TRBV7-9|TRBJ2-2
CASSLVPANTGELFF
>TRBV6-6|TRBJ1-5
CASRGTGNQPQHF
>TRBV21-1|TRBJ2-5
CASTGTSGRAAGETQYF
>TRBV5-1|TRBJ2-6
CASSSRDTYDSGANVLTF
>TRBV7-9|TRBJ2-2
CASSGRVNTGELFF
>TRBV5-1|TRBJ2-3
CASSPGVVGNTDTQYF
>TRBV9|TRBJ1-2
CASSEGGQGAYGYTF
>TRBV15|TRBJ2-1
CATSRAGGLAGVEQFF
>TRBV11-2|TRBJ2-1
CASSLGSGSTGEMFF
>TRBV29-1|TRBJ2-1
CSVQKAGVLNEQFF
>TRBV6-1|TRBJ2-3
CASSGEVAGLNTQYF
>TRBV7-2|TRBJ2-1
CASSKQRSYNEQFF
>TRBV21-1|TRBJ2-3
CASPPGIPSTDTQYF
>TRBV4-2|TRBJ2-5
CASSQGSYQETQYF
>TRBV7-9|TRBJ1-2
CSSSPPGEGYTF
>TRBV5-4|TRBJ2-5
CASSLESRYQETQYF
>TRBV19|TRBJ2-3
CASSPQAGMADTQYF
>TRBV19|TRBJ1-5
CASSIDRVQPQHF
>TRBV7-3|TRBJ2-3
CASSRTAGARDTQYF
>TRBV23-1|TRBJ2-5
CASSYPGTQYF
>TRBV4-3|TRBJ2-1
CASSQDWGLAGRDTEQFF
>TRBV5-4|TRBJ1-1
CASSATRDRYTEAFF
>TRBV29-1|TRBJ2-7
CRKRAGSVHEQYF
>TRBV5-1|TRBJ2-2
CASNGGGFTGELFF
>TRBV5-1|TRBJ2-1
CASSLVDYQMDEQFF
>TRBV18|TRBJ2-5
CASSPLTSGRQETQYF
>TRBV9|TRBJ2-3
CASSVTSQDTQYF
>TRBV7-8|TRBJ2-5
CASSLELRSREETQYF
>TRBV6-6|TRBJ2-7
CAGGQDSYEQYF
>TRBV30|TRBJ2-1
CAWSARGGRANNEQFF
>TRBV7-2|TRBJ2-5
CASSLYLREGETQYF
>TRBV9|TRBJ2-1
CASTRAGSGSYNEQFF
>TRBV6-5|TRBJ1-6
CASSHEGSYNSPLHF
>TRBV18|TRBJ1-1
CASSPTENTEAFF
>TRBV4-3|TRBJ1-3
CASSQGGTSGNTIYF
>TRBV6-1|TRBJ2-6
CASSAGTSRANVLTF
>TRBV7-9|TRBJ1-5
CASTVDSNQPQHF
>TRBV27|TRBJ2-3
CASSATSGTDTQYF